The 31 T cell receptor beta chains below come from one sample, sequenced in a study of human T cells and chemical hapten exposure. TCRdb passed the RACE reads through MiXCR, listing each CDR3 protein once. The data show 240,000 or so distinct CDR3 sequences, with around 9.3% seen just once and roughly 2.5% held by the top ten. The time point here: pre-sensitization, week 0. Sample treatment: therapeutic diphenylcyclopropenone sensitization with weekly scalp DPC. The sequencing here drew on whole blood, taken in connection with sensitization to the hapten diphenylcyclopropenone (DPC). The source is a woman aged 35 to 49 with alopecia areata. Some clones in this sample may be carry-over from other donors' samples.

This sequence joins TRBV6-2 or TRBV6-3 and TRBJ2-7; TRBD2 aligns across 9 bases. With 2 bases clipped from V and 6 bases from J, the junction kept 5 bases outside the gene matches. This CDR3 is built from 14 residues. Germline CDR1 is MNHEY and CDR2 is SVGEGT. In DNA, the CDR3 is TGTGCCAGCAGTTACGGCGGGAGGGTAAGCGAGCAGTACTTC. This encodes CASSYGGRVSEQYF.

This clonotype was counted at least ten times. This rearrangement joins TRBV7-2 to TRBJ1-3; TRBD1 matches 12 bases. The V gene end was trimmed by 5 bases and the J gene end by 2 bases; junction bases not matched to a gene: 4. Germline CDR1 reads SGHTA; CDR2 reads FQGNSA. The CDR3 contains 16 residues. The DNA for the CDR3 is TGTGCCAGCAGCGTAGGGGACAGGGGGCCTGGAAACACCATATATTTT. Its protein is CASSVGDRGPGNTIYF. The full variable domain, in which reference TRBV7-2 and TRBJ1-3 provide the parts outside the CDR3, is GAGVSQSPSNKVTEKGKDVELRCDPISGHTALYWYRQSLGQGLEFLIYFQGNSAPDKSGLPSDRFSAERTGGSVSTLTIQRTQQEDSAVYLCASSVGDRGPGNTIYFGEGSWLTVV.

This clonotype was recorded a few times. V gene TRBV6-2 or TRBV6-3 combines with J gene TRBJ1-2, with TRBD1 identical over 7 bases. The V gene's germline CDR1 is MNHEY and CDR2 SVGEGT. The CDR3 contains 14 residues. J lost 3 bases, V lost 4 bases, and 5 bases had no gene match. The DNA of the CDR3 is TGTGCCAGCAGTTTACTCACAGGGGACTATGGCTACACCTTC. Translation: CASSLLTGDYGYTF.

This clonotype was detected only a few times. This rearrangement joins TRBV20-1 to TRBJ2-3; D may correspond to TRBD1 or TRBD2 (5 bases each). Germline lookup yields CDR1 DFQATT and CDR2 SNEGSKA (reference sequence). The germline V and J ends were trimmed by 8 bases and 1 base, with 19 bases remaining between them. The CDR3 loop spans 15 amino acids. CDR3 nucleotide sequence: TGCAGTAACCCGCCCGGGACCTCACGCACAGATACGCAGTATTTT. Translated: CSNPPGTSRTDTQYF.

This clonotype was seen only a few times. V usage is TRBV6-6 and J usage is TRBJ1-5; 7 bases are shared with TRBD1. The germline CDR1 and CDR2 sequences are MNHNY and SVGAGI (reference sequence). There are 16 residues in the CDR3. Trimming cost V 5 bases and J 4 bases; bases outside gene matches: 11. CDR3 DNA: TGTGCCAGCAGTGAAAGGACAGGACGACCGAATCAGCCCCAGCATTTT. It is translated as CASSERTGRPNQPQHF.

This clonotype turned up a few times. The chain employs TRBV10-3 and TRBJ1-2; D is uncertain. V was clipped by 4 bases and J by 8 bases, with 11 bases between them. The V gene's germline CDR1 is ENHRY and CDR2 SYGVKD. The CDR3 sequence is 12 residues long. CDR3 in DNA: TGTGCCATCAGTGGGGAGGGATCCGGCTACACCTTC. Its translation is CAISGEGSGYTF.

This clonotype came up a few times. This chain connects TRBV7-2 to TRBJ2-4, with 8 bases lining up with TRBD2. The germline CDR1 and CDR2 sequences are SGHTA and FQGNSA. V shed 2 bases, J shed 0 bases, and the junction held 9 bases outside the gene matches. This CDR3 spans 18 amino acids. In DNA, the CDR3 is TGTGCCAGCAGCTTAAGGGCATCTAGCGGGCTAGCCAAAAACATTCAGTACTTC. Its protein product is CASSLRASSGLAKNIQYF. The full variable domain, with the rest looked up from reference TRBV7-2 and TRBJ2-4, is GAGVSQSPSNKVTEKGKDVELRCDPISGHTALYWYRQSLGQGLEFLIYFQGNSAPDKSGLPSDRFSAERTGGSVSTLTIQRTQQEDSAVYLCASSLRASSGLAKNIQYFGAGTRLSVL.

This clonotype showed up just a few times. CDR3 bases: TGTGCCAGCAGCCAAGGAGGCGGGTCCGTCCCGATTAGCACAGATACGCAGTATTTT. Translating gives CASSQGGGSVPISTDTQYF. The chain couples TRBV4-2 to TRBJ2-3; maybe TRBD2 (5 bases). V was shortened by 1 base and J by 0 bases, with 20 bases between the two germline ends. This CDR3 comprises 19 residues. CDR1 is LGHNA, CDR2 YNFKEQ, per germline.

This clonotype was seen many times. This chain connects TRBV6-2 or TRBV6-3 to TRBJ1-5; 7 nucleotides align to TRBD1. The ends lost 1 base at V and 9 bases at J; junction bases unmatched: 9. There are 15 residues in the CDR3. Per the germline V gene, CDR1 is MNHEY and CDR2 is SVGEGT. CDR3 residues: CASSYFGTDFRPQHF. The CDR3 DNA reads TGTGCCAGCAGTTACTTCGGGACAGACTTTCGGCCCCAGCATTTT.

This clonotype has just a few counts. The chain links TRBV5-1 to TRBJ2-7, with 7 bases lining up with TRBD1. V gave up 7 bases and J gave up 0 bases; unmatched junction bases: 10. Germline lookup yields CDR1 SGHRS and CDR2 YFSETQ. The CDR3 has 15 amino acids. CDR3: CASRCLGQRSYEQYF. DNA of the CDR3: TGCGCCAGCCGCTGCTTGGGACAGCGCTCCTACGAGCAGTACTTC.

The sample holds many counts of this clonotype. The CDR3 reads CASSLGYNTEAFF. CDR3 sequence (DNA): TGTGCCAGCAGTTTAGGCTATAACACTGAAGCTTTCTTT. The V gene is TRBV12-3 or TRBV12-4, the J gene TRBJ1-1; D unresolved. The V gene lost 1 base and the J gene lost 2 bases, with 5 bases spanning the gap. This CDR3 has 13 amino acids.

The rearrangement joins TRBV30 to TRBJ2-4; D is unclear. The CDR3 is made up of 14 amino acids. Per the germline V gene, CDR1 is GTSNPN and CDR2 is SVGIG (reference sequence). The V end was cut by 5 bases, the J end by 3 bases, with 14 bases between. The CDR3 DNA follows: TGTGCCTGGGGGGTCAGGTCCGTCAAAAACATTCAGTACTTC. This translates into CAWGVRSVKNIQYF. Filled out from reference TRBV30 and TRBJ2-4, the complete variable domain reads SQTIHQWPATLVQPVGSPLSLECTVEGTSNPNLYWYRQAAGRGLQLLFYSVGIGQISSEVPQNLSASRPQDRQFILSSKKLLLSDSGFYLCAWGVRSVKNIQYFGAGTRLSVL.

The gene calls are TRBV7-2 and TRBJ2-3; D is uncertain. The CDR3 runs to 12 residues. Germline V gene sequence: CDR1 SGHTA, CDR2 FQGNSA. Trimming took off 5 bases at V and 3 bases at J, with 6 bases between the two ends. CDR3 in amino acids: CASSATTDTQYF. CDR3 DNA: TGTGCCAGCAGCGCCACAACAGATACGCAGTATTTT.

The chain links TRBV5-1 to TRBJ1-1, with 7 bases matching TRBD1. Per the germline V gene, CDR1 is SGHRS and CDR2 is YFSETQ. The ends lost 5 bases at V and 4 bases at J; junction bases unmatched: 8. This CDR3 contains 14 residues. The chain's CDR3 is CASRNGQASTEAFF. The CDR3 DNA sequence: TGCGCCAGCAGAAATGGACAGGCGAGCACTGAAGCTTTCTTT. Supplemented by reference TRBV5-1 and TRBJ1-1, the full variable domain reads KAGVTQTPRYLIKTRGQQVTLSCSPISGHRSVSWYQQTPGQGLQFLFEYFSETQRNKGNFPGRFSGRQFSNSRSEMNVSTLELGDSALYLCASRNGQASTEAFFGQGTRLTVV.

This sequence joins TRBV20-1 and TRBJ2-5, with D tentatively TRBD1 or TRBD2 (6 bases each). V lost 6 bases to trimming and J lost 2 bases, with 16 bases between them. Germline CDR1 is DFQATT and CDR2 is SNEGSKA (reference sequence). CDR3 length: 14 amino acids. CDR3: CSAGRGPIQETQYF. CDR3 bases: TGCAGTGCCGGACGGGGGCCAATACAAGAGACCCAGTACTTC.

This clonotype was detected only a few times. CDR3 region: CASSFSQLPPYNEQFF. For the CDR3, the DNA is TGCGCCAGCAGCTTTTCCCAGCTGCCGCCCTACAATGAGCAGTTCTTC. The V gene is TRBV5-1, the J gene TRBJ2-1; D remains ambiguous. This CDR3 spans 16 amino acids. V lost 2 bases, J lost 2 bases, and 14 bases lay in between. Germline V gives CDR1 SGHRS, CDR2 YFSETQ.

The gene calls are TRBV11-2 and TRBJ1-1; D is ambiguous. The V end lost 8 bases, the J end lost 0 bases, and 4 bases lay between the germline ends. The CDR3 runs to 11 residues. Germline CDR1 and CDR2: SGHAT and FQNNGV. The chain's CDR3 is CASGLNTEAFF. CDR3 in DNA: TGTGCCAGCGGTTTGAACACTGAAGCTTTCTTT.

A few counts support this clonotype. The V call is TRBV5-6, the J call TRBJ2-1; D is unclear. Trimming removed 3 bases from V and 4 bases from J, with 11 bases in between. Germline V gene sequence: CDR1 SGHDT, CDR2 YYEEEE. CDR3 length: 14 amino acids. CDR3 DNA sequence: TGTGCCAGCAGCTCCTACTCCTTGTACAATGAGCAGTTCTTC. This sequence encodes CASSSYSLYNEQFF.

The chain uses TRBV12-3 or TRBV12-4 and TRBJ1-2, with TRBD1 as a possible D gene (6 bases). The CDR3 spans 13 residues. Trimming cost V 7 bases and J 6 bases, with 15 bases left between them. The CDR3 DNA follows: TGTGCCAGCACCCCACAGGGTTTTGATGGCTACACCTTC. This translates into CASTPQGFDGYTF.

This clonotype was observed a few times. The V and J genes are TRBV3-1 and TRBJ2-1; 11 nucleotides align to TRBD2. The germline gives CDR1 LGHDT, CDR2 YNNKEL (reference sequence). This CDR3 spans 15 amino acids. V dropped 8 bases and J dropped 7; count of bases not matched to a gene: 10. CDR3 residues: CASSLIAGGHNEQFF. The CDR3 region has the DNA TGTGCCAGCTCGTTAATAGCGGGAGGGCATAATGAGCAGTTCTTC.

This clonotype was counted only a few times. The chain carries TRBV20-1 and TRBJ2-7, with 10 bases matching TRBD2. This CDR3 region has 15 residues. The germline V gene has CDR1 DFQATT and CDR2 SNEGSKA (reference sequence). The V gene end was trimmed by 0 bases and the J gene end by 1 base; junction bases not matched to a gene: 3. The CDR3: CSAREGTSESYEQYF. As DNA, the CDR3 is TGCAGTGCTAGAGAGGGGACTAGCGAATCCTACGAGCAGTACTTC.

The rearrangement joins TRBV29-1 to TRBJ2-5; possibly TRBD1 for D (6 bases). The V end was cut by 1 base, the J end by 7 bases, with 19 bases between. Germline lookup yields CDR1 SQVTM and CDR2 ANQGSEA. The CDR3 spans 15 residues. In DNA form, the CDR3 reads TGCAGCGTTGAAGGGGCAGGGCAGGGGCTTGGGACCCAGTACTTC. Translating gives CSVEGAGQGLGTQYF.

This clonotype appeared a few times. The CDR3 region is CSVEDSGGTEGNTIYF. The CDR3 nucleotides read TGCAGCGTTGAAGATAGTGGGGGAACTGAGGGAAACACCATATATTTT. V gene TRBV29-1 combines with J gene TRBJ1-3; tentative D call: TRBD1 (5 bases). CDR3 size: 16 residues. V was shortened by 0 bases and J by 4 bases, with 16 bases between the two germline ends. The germline V gene has CDR1 SQVTM and CDR2 ANQGSEA.

This clonotype was seen many times. V gene TRBV6-2 or TRBV6-3 combines with J gene TRBJ1-5; possibly TRBD1 for D (6 bases). The CDR3 loop spans 13 amino acids. Germline V CDR1 and CDR2: MNHEY, SVGEGT. Between the trimmed V and J ends, which lost 5 bases and 3 bases, there was a span of 8 bases. The CDR3 reads CASSRGDNQPQHF. The CDR3 bases are TGTGCCAGCAGTAGGGGGGACAATCAGCCCCAGCATTTT.

The chain joins TRBV18 to TRBJ2-3, with unresolved D. Germline V lookup: CDR1 KGHSH, CDR2 LQKENI. This CDR3 is 13 amino acids long. V lost 3 bases to trimming and J lost 1 base, with 5 bases between them. The chain's CDR3 is CASSPVGTDTQYF. CDR3 DNA: TGTGCCAGCTCACCCGTGGGCACAGATACGCAGTATTTT.

This clonotype was detected a few times. The rearrangement uses TRBV7-2 and TRBJ2-3; D remains unclear. From germline, CDR1 is SGHTA and CDR2 FQGNSA. The CDR3 covers 14 residues. The V end lost 5 bases, the J end lost 4 bases, and 13 bases lay between the germline ends. The CDR3 DNA reads TGTGCCAGCAGCCCCCAGCCCACCTCAGATACGCAGTATTTT. It is translated as CASSPQPTSDTQYF.

The genes are TRBV4-3 and TRBJ2-1; 8 bases match TRBD1. The CDR3 contains 17 residues. Germline V gene data show CDR1 as LGHNA and CDR2 as YSLEER. V shed 2 bases, J shed 7 bases, and the junction held 13 bases outside the gene matches. CDR3 sequence: CASSQIGAGQGRNEQFF. In nucleotides, the CDR3 is TGCGCCAGCAGCCAAATTGGGGCCGGACAGGGTAGGAATGAGCAGTTCTTC.

Comments on this clonotype: This is likely a read error, given that the CDR3 carries no conserved phenylalanine or tryptophan at its end. This chain uses TRBV3-1 with TRBJ2-7; 7 positions agree with TRBD2. After removal of 3 bases from V and 3 bases from J, the junction contained 5 bases not matched to a gene. The CDR3 length is 14 residues. The V gene's germline CDR1 is LGHDT and CDR2 YNNKEL (reference sequence). Here the CDR3 DNA reads TGTGCCAGCAGCCAGGGGGGGGATGGCTACGAGCAGTACTCC. This translates into CASSQGGDGYEQYS.

This clonotype came up a few times. This chain joins TRBV5-1 and TRBJ1-1, with D unresolved. V lost 0 bases and J lost 5, with 11 bases in between. Germline lookup yields CDR1 SGHRS and CDR2 YFSETQ. This CDR3 comprises 14 residues. The DNA of the CDR3 is TGCGCCAGCAGCTTGGAGGGCTTTTTAACTGAAGCTTTCTTT. This gives the protein CASSLEGFLTEAFF.

This clonotype has only a few counts. The chain uses TRBV7-2 and TRBJ2-6, with D maybe TRBD1 (5 bases). Per germline, CDR1 SGHTA and CDR2 FQGNSA. With 1 base removed from V and 4 bases from J, the gap between germline ends came to 8 bases. The CDR3 is 15 residues long. CDR3: CASSLVGEGANVLTF. The DNA for the CDR3 is TGTGCCAGCAGCTTAGTAGGGGAAGGGGCCAACGTCCTGACTTTC. Variable domain in full (rest from reference TRBV7-2 and TRBJ2-6): GAGVSQSPSNKVTEKGKDVELRCDPISGHTALYWYRQSLGQGLEFLIYFQGNSAPDKSGLPSDRFSAERTGGSVSTLTIQRTQQEDSAVYLCASSLVGEGANVLTFGAGSRLTVL.

This clonotype was counted at least ten times. The V and J genes are TRBV7-3 and TRBJ2-1; tentative D call: TRBD1 (6 bases). The CDR3 consists of 14 residues. Looked up from germline, CDR1 is SGHTA and CDR2 is FQGTGA. Trimming removed 9 bases at V and 7 bases at J, with 19 bases between. The DNA of the CDR3 is TGTGCCAGTTCGGGGACAAGCGCTGTTAATGAGCAGTTCTTC. Translated, it gives CASSGTSAVNEQFF.